Listed here are 26 T cell receptor beta chains from one sample, sequenced in a study of blood T cell repertoires in COVID-19. Measured with immunoSEQ multiplex PCR; TCRdb has only the in-frame clones, and not every one. The profile shows around 180,000 clones, more than 85% of them singletons. The sample comprised peripheral blood. These receptor sequences come from a man between 70 and 80 years old with active or convalescent COVID-19.

In its sample, this clone was seen once. The genes are TRBV19 and TRBJ2-1, with TRBD1 matching over 7 bases. The V and J ends lost 9 bases and 0 bases, in that order; junction bases with no gene match: 8. The CDR3 sequence is 15 residues long. Germline V gives CDR1 LNHDA, CDR2 SQIVND (reference sequence). In DNA form, the CDR3 reads TGTGCCAGCAGCGATTCAGGGGGCTCCTACAATGAGCAGTTCTTC. Its protein is CASSDSGGSYNEQFF.

CDR3 bases: TGCGCCAGCAGCCAAGGTGCCAGGGGGTTAGGCAATCAGCCCCAGCATTTT. Amino acid sequence: CASSQGARGLGNQPQHF. The V gene is TRBV4-3, the J gene TRBJ1-5; 7 bases are a match to TRBD1. Trimming cost V 1 base and J 2 bases; bases outside gene matches: 8. Germline V lookup: CDR1 LGHNA, CDR2 YSLEER. The CDR3 runs to 17 residues.

The J gene is TRBJ2-1, the V gene TRBV3-1 (or the pseudogene TRBV3-2); 9 bases map to TRBD2. The length of the CDR3 is 15 residues. Germline values: CDR1 LGHDT, CDR2 YNNKEL (reference sequence). V shed 4 bases, J shed 6 bases, and the junction held 7 bases outside the gene matches. This chain's CDR3 is CASSPSASGANEQFF. The CDR3 DNA reads TGTGCCAGCAGCCCCTCCGCTAGCGGGGCCAATGAGCAGTTCTTC.

The rearrangement links TRBV7-2 to TRBJ2-7; D is perhaps TRBD1 (6 bases). The germline V gene encodes CDR1 SGHTA and CDR2 FQGNSA. The CDR3 contains 14 residues. V was clipped by 1 base and J by 6 bases, with 13 bases between them. CDR3 protein: CASSLGLQGIEQYF. CDR3 nucleotides: TGTGCCAGCAGCTTAGGTTTGCAGGGGATCGAGCAGTACTTC.

V and J are TRBV19 and TRBJ1-1, with 8 bases matching TRBD1. Germline V gives CDR1 LNHDA, CDR2 SQIVND (reference sequence). The trim removed 5 bases at V and 5 bases at J, leaving 7 bases unmatched. The CDR3 has 14 amino acids. The CDR3 region is CASSFGQGGTEAFF. DNA of the CDR3: TGTGCCAGTAGTTTTGGACAGGGAGGGACTGAAGCTTTCTTT.

In this sample, this clone turned up once. The J gene is TRBJ2-1, the V gene TRBV5-1; no reliable D call. The V and J ends lost 0 bases and 4 bases respectively, with 11 bases between them. The V gene's germline CDR1 is SGHRS and CDR2 YFSETQ. The CDR3 sequence is 15 residues long. The CDR3 loop reads CASSLAQAQYNEQFF. CDR3 bases: TGCGCCAGCAGCTTGGCCCAGGCCCAATACAATGAGCAGTTCTTC. Combining the CDR3 with reference TRBV5-1 and TRBJ2-1 gives the whole variable domain KAGVTQTPRYLIKTRGQQVTLSCSPISGHRSVSWYQQTPGQGLQFLFEYFSETQRNKGNFPGRFSGRQFSNSRSEMNVSTLELGDSALYLCASSLAQAQYNEQFFGPGTRLTVL.

This clone was picked up a small number of times. This rearrangement joins TRBV7-8 to TRBJ2-7; 13 bases agree with TRBD2. This CDR3 is built from 15 residues. CDR1 is SGHVS and CDR2 is FQNEAQ in the germline V gene. V gave up 5 bases and J gave up 0 bases; unmatched junction bases: 1. The CDR3 bases are TGTGCCAGCAGCCGGACTAGCGGGAGCTCCTACGAGCAGTACTTC. Its translation is CASSRTSGSSYEQYF.

V and J are TRBV18 and TRBJ1-1; TRBD1 matches at 7 bases. From germline, CDR1 is KGHSH and CDR2 LQKENI. The CDR3 is made up of 13 amino acids. J lost 5 bases, V lost 5 bases, and 5 bases had no gene match. The CDR3 DNA reads as TGTGCCAGCTCATTCGGGACAGAGACTGAAGCTTTCTTT. It translates to CASSFGTETEAFF.

This chain uses TRBV29-1 with TRBJ2-2, with D possibly matching TRBD2 (6 bases). The germline gives CDR1 SQVTM, CDR2 ANQGSEA. V lost 3 bases and J lost 2, with 10 bases in between. This CDR3 is 14 amino acids long. The CDR3 coding sequence is TGCAGCGTTGACGGGGGTCTTAACACCGGGGAGCTGTTTTTT. The encoded protein is CSVDGGLNTGELFF.

The V gene is TRBV28, the J gene TRBJ1-5, with D hard to call. Trimming cost V 6 bases and J 0 bases, with 12 bases left between them. This CDR3 has 15 amino acids. The germline CDR1 and CDR2 sequences are MDHEN and SYDVKM. Here the CDR3 DNA reads TGTGCCAGCAGGCTTCCTTCAGGTAGCAATCAGCCCCAGCATTTT. Protein product: CASRLPSGSNQPQHF.

The chain carries TRBV7-9 and TRBJ2-5, with D perhaps TRBD1 (5 bases). Germline V gene sequence: CDR1 SEHNR, CDR2 FQNEAQ (reference sequence). The length of the CDR3 is 11 residues. Trimming removed 5 bases at V and 11 bases at J, with 12 bases between. The CDR3 region has the DNA TGTGCCAGCAGCCGAGACAGTCGGCAGTACTTC. Amino acid sequence: CASSRDSRQYF.

This rearrangement joins TRBV10-3 to TRBJ1-4; 9 bases are shared with TRBD1. Germline loops: CDR1 ENHRY, CDR2 SYGVKD. CDR3 size: 13 residues. Trimming cost V 10 bases and J 8 bases; bases outside gene matches: 8. Written as DNA, the CDR3 is TGTGCCACCAAACAGGGGGCGAGGGAAAAACTGTTTTTT. Translating it yields CATKQGAREKLFF.

The chain combines TRBV19 with TRBJ1-6; 7 bases match TRBD1. V lost 3 bases, J lost 8 bases, and 4 bases stayed unmatched. The V gene's germline CDR1 is LNHDA and CDR2 SQIVND (reference sequence). The CDR3 consists of 14 residues. DNA of the CDR3: TGTGCCAGTAGTATCCAAGGGGGCGATTCACCCCTCCACTTT. Translating it yields CASSIQGGDSPLHF.

This clone was seen a few times. V and J are TRBV4-3 and TRBJ2-7, with D uncertain. The CDR3 extends over 13 amino acids. Germline assignment: CDR1 LGHNA and CDR2 YSLEER. Trimming removed 4 bases at V and 0 bases at J, with 7 bases between. The CDR3 DNA sequence: TGCGCCAGCAGCCTGGCCAGCTCCTACGAGCAGTACTTC. Protein: CASSLASSYEQYF.

The V gene is TRBV5-4, the J gene TRBJ2-2; 10 bases line up with TRBD2. Germline values: CDR1 SGHNT, CDR2 YYREEE (reference sequence). CDR3 length equals 16 residues. V lost 0 bases to trimming and J lost 5 bases; unmatched junction nucleotides: 4. CDR3 nucleotides: TGTGCCAGCAGCTTGGTGGCTAGCGGGGGAACCGGGGAGCTGTTTTTT. It yields the protein CASSLVASGGTGELFF.

The rearrangement links TRBV29-1 to TRBJ2-3, with 12 bases identical to TRBD2. J was trimmed by 6 bases and V by 8 bases; bases with no gene match: 9. This CDR3 is 14 amino acids long. Germline V gene data show CDR1 as SQVTM and CDR2 as ANQGSEA. The CDR3 loop reads CSSIPSGRADTQYF. CDR3 coding DNA: TGCAGCTCAATTCCTAGCGGGAGGGCGGATACGCAGTATTTT.

V usage is TRBV27 and J usage is TRBJ1-6, with 11 nucleotides matching TRBD1. Germline V gene data show CDR1 as MNHEY and CDR2 as SMNVEV (reference sequence). This CDR3 is 17 amino acids long. V was clipped by 5 bases and J by 4 bases; unmatched bases: 7. Here the CDR3 DNA reads TGTGCCAGCAGTCCGGGGACAGGGGGTACATATAATTCACCCCTCCACTTT. Translated, it gives CASSPGTGGTYNSPLHF.

The J gene is TRBJ1-3, the V gene TRBV6-2 or TRBV6-3; D is ambiguous. V shed 6 bases and J shed 0 bases, with 12 bases lying between them. CDR1 is MNHEY, CDR2 SVGEGT, per germline. This CDR3 spans 15 amino acids. The CDR3 is CASSTDGLSGNTIYF. The CDR3 coding sequence is TGTGCCAGCAGCACAGACGGACTCTCTGGAAACACCATATATTTT.

The CDR3 reads CASSPGQRYTDTQYF. CDR3 sequence (DNA): TGCGCCAGCAGTCCCGGACAGCGATACACAGATACGCAGTATTTT. The chain is built from TRBV10-1 and TRBJ2-3; a possible D gene is TRBD1 (6 bases). Germline V CDR1 and CDR2: WNHNN, SYGVQD (reference sequence). This CDR3 has 15 amino acids. With 5 bases removed from V and 2 bases from J, the gap between germline ends came to 14 bases.

This clone appeared a few times. This sequence joins TRBV2 and TRBJ2-1; the D gene is possibly TRBD1 (6 bases). V lost 6 bases and J 5 bases, leaving 14 bases between the germline ends. Germline V gene sequence: CDR1 SNHLY, CDR2 FYNNEI. The length of the CDR3 is 14 residues. The CDR3 DNA follows: TGTGCCAGCAGGGGTCAGGGGTTCGACAATGAGCAGTTCTTC. It translates to CASRGQGFDNEQFF.

This chain joins TRBV5-4 and TRBJ1-1; D is perhaps TRBD1 (5 bases). Germline V gene data show CDR1 as SGHNT and CDR2 as YYREEE (reference sequence). V was pared by 4 bases and J by 5 bases, with 18 bases between. The CDR3 runs to 15 residues. The CDR3 reads CASSPTPRGRTEAFF. CDR3 nucleotide sequence: TGTGCCAGCAGCCCCACGCCTAGGGGTCGGACTGAAGCTTTCTTT.

The V and J genes are TRBV5-1 and TRBJ2-1; TRBD1 agrees at 7 bases. CDR3 length: 15 amino acids. V was clipped by 3 bases and J by 5 bases; unmatched bases: 8. The germline V gene encodes CDR1 SGHRS and CDR2 YFSETQ. Here the CDR3 DNA reads TGCGCCAGCAGCTGGGACCATGACAGGGACAATGAGCAGTTCTTC. It translates to CASSWDHDRDNEQFF.

The V call is TRBV6-1, the J call TRBJ1-6; 8 bases are a match to TRBD1. Germline loops: CDR1 MNHNS, CDR2 SASEGT. V dropped 1 base and J dropped 10; count of bases not matched to a gene: 3. The CDR3 consists of 14 residues. CDR3 protein: CASSEGQGNSPLHF. CDR3 DNA sequence: TGTGCCAGCAGTGAAGGACAGGGGAACTCACCCCTCCACTTT.

CDR3 in amino acids: CASSYMGQTTGELFF. DNA for the CDR3: TGTGCCAGCAGTTACATGGGACAAACAACCGGGGAGCTGTTTTTT. The chain recombines TRBV6-5 with TRBJ2-2; D is possibly TRBD1 (6 bases). Germline CDR1 reads MNHEY; CDR2 reads SVGAGI. Trimming stripped 2 bases from V and 5 bases from J, with 12 bases between. This CDR3 contains 15 residues.

This sequence joins TRBV2 and TRBJ2-6; TRBD1 matches 8 bases. V lost 8 bases, J lost 1 base, and 10 bases stayed unmatched. Germline assignment: CDR1 SNHLY and CDR2 FYNNEI. The CDR3 consists of 17 residues. Here the CDR3 DNA reads TGTGCCAGCGGGAGGACAGGGTATTCTTCTGGGGCCAACGTCCTGACTTTC. Its protein is CASGRTGYSSGANVLTF.

The V call is TRBV11-2, the J call TRBJ2-3; D gene uncertain. Deletions cut 5 bases from V and 2 bases from J, with 14 bases between. Germline V CDR1 and CDR2: SGHAT, FQNNGV. The CDR3 spans 15 residues. CDR3 sequence: CASSLFPSPTDTQYF. In DNA form, the CDR3 reads TGTGCCAGCAGCCTATTCCCCTCCCCCACAGATACGCAGTATTTT.